This T cell receptor beta chain was sequenced in a study of technical replicates of blood from several donors. The sample holds one count of this clone. Sequenced by immunoSEQ multiplex PCR; TCRdb stores in-frame clones only, minus some. Of 65,000 to 80,000 clones listed, over 95% were seen once; the top ten hold roughly 0.2%. With V trimmed by 0 bases and J by 3 bases, 7 bases remained unmatched. In germline, CDR1 is LGHNA, CDR2 YNFKEQ. The CDR3 length is 17 residues. The rearrangement uses TRBV4-2 and TRBJ2-1; 8 bases are shared with TRBD1. Sequencing was done on a sample of T cells isolated from PBMCs. The TCR originated in a human donor in good health. As DNA, the CDR3 is TGTGCCAGCAGCCAAGAGGTACAGGGGGTTTTCTACAATGAGCAGTTCTTC. It yields the protein CASSQEVQGVFYNEQFF.